These T cell receptor beta chains were read from a single sample in a study of shared clonotypes between healthy human individuals. The method was immunoSEQ multiplex PCR; TCRdb's version includes in-frame clones alone and lacks a portion of them. The sample holds roughly 2 million clones, 95% seen once. The sequenced sample consisted of naive CD4+ T cells sorted from blood. The receptors come from a man aged 18 to 35 in good health. The CDR3 runs from the conserved cysteine through the conserved F or W. Clone sizes are given selectively: once, few, many, or a class where the clone is expanded.

length	V	J	size	CDR3
18	TRBV6-1	TRBJ2-3	NA	CASSDGTSGPPSTDTQYF
14	TRBV5-1	TRBJ1-1	NA	CASSTGPMNTEAFF
15	TRBV15	TRBJ2-2	NA	CATSYRDRDTGELFF
14	TRBV30	TRBJ2-7	NA	CAWIPKTVSYEQYF
16	TRBV7-2	TRBJ2-1	NA	CASSFSSGGSYNEQFF
15	TRBV6-5	TRBJ2-7	NA	CASSYSDRGPYEQYF
16	TRBV5-1	TRBJ2-3	NA	CASSLVRIHLEDTQYF
14	TRBV19	TRBJ1-6	NA	CATSETGRNSPLHF
14	TRBV5-4	TRBJ1-1	NA	CASRIQGGNTEAFF
15	TRBV4-1	TRBJ2-7	NA	CASSQEGWEGREQYF
15	TRBV7-2	TRBJ2-5	NA	CASSRAGLAEETQYF
16	TRBV7-2	TRBJ2-1	once	CASTSAPLAGENEQFF
15	TRBV7-2	TRBJ2-1	once	CASSLAGGPYNEQFF
15	TRBV30	TRBJ1-2	NA	CAWNEGQSSNYGYTF
15	TRBV25-1	TRBJ1-1	NA	CASSEGGLGGTEAFF